This TCR beta chain was captured by sequencing in a study of cytomegalovirus exposure and HLA in healthy donors. PCR employed 60 Vbeta and 13 Jbeta primers. The repertoire was sequenced with immunoSEQ multiplex PCR; TCRdb's copy has only in-frame clones and lacks some. The profile shows approximately 92,000 clones, 60% to 80% of them singletons. This clone was detected only a few times. This CDR3 region has 14 residues. The germline gives CDR1 SGDLS, CDR2 YYNGEE. J gave up 6 bases and V 3 bases, and 5 bases lay outside the gene matches. The chain is built from TRBV9 and TRBJ2-7, with 11 bases identical to TRBD2. Sequenced: PBMCs. This clonotype was sampled from a man aged 45-60 years in good health and CMV-seropositive. The DNA for the CDR3 is TGTGCCAGCAGCGCATCCACTAGCGGGGGCGAGCAGTACTTC. It translates to CASSASTSGGEQYF.